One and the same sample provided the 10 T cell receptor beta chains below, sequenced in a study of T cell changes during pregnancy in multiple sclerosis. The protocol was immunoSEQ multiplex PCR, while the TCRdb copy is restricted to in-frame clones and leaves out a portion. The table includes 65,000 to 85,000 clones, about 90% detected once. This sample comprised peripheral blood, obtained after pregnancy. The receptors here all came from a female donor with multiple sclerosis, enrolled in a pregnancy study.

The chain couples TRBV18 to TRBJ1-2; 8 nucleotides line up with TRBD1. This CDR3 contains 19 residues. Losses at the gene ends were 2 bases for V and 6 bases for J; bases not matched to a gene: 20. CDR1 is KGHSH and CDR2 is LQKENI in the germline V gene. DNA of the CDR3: TGTGCCAGCTCACCAATCGAGCTTACCCCTAACCCACAGGGGGATGGCTACACCTTC. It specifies CASSPIELTPNPQGDGYTF.

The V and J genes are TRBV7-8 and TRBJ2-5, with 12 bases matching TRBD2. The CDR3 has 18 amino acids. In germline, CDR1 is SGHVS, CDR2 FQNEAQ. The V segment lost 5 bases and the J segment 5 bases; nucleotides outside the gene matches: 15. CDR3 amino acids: CASSVKTSGGNSGETQYF. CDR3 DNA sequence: TGTGCCAGCAGCGTAAAGACTAGCGGGGGCAACAGCGGGGAGACCCAGTACTTC.

CDR3 residues: CSVRGYEHNGELFF. The CDR3 DNA is TGCAGCGTCAGGGGGTACGAACATAACGGGGAGCTGTTTTTT. The V and J genes are TRBV29-1 and TRBJ2-2; 7 bases match TRBD1. Germline trimming cut 6 bases from V and 7 bases from J; bases unmatched to any gene: 11. Germline values: CDR1 SQVTM, CDR2 ANQGSEA. The CDR3 is 14 amino acids.

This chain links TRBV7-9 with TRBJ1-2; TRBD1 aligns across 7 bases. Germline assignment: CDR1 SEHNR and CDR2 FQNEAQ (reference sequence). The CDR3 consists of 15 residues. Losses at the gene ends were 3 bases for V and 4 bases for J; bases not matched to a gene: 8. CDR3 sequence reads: CASSFSGQGVYGYTF. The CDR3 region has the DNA TGTGCCAGCAGCTTTAGTGGCCAGGGGGTCTATGGCTACACCTTC.

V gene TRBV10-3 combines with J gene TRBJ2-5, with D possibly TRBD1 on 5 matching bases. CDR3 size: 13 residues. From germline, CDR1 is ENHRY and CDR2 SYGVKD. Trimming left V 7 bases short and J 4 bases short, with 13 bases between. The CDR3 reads CAITGGQGETQYF. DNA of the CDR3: TGTGCCATCACCGGCGGCCAGGGAGAGACCCAGTACTTC.

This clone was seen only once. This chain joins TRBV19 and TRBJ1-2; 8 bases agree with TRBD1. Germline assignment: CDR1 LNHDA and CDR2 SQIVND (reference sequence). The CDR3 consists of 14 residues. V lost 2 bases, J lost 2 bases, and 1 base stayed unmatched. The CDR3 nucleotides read TGTGCCAGTAGTATAAGGACAGGGAACTATGGCTACACCTTC. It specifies CASSIRTGNYGYTF.

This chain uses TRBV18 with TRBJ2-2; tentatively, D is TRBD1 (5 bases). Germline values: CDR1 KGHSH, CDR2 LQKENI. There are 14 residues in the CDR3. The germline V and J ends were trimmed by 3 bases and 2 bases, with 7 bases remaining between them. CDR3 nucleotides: TGTGCCAGCTCACCTCAGGGAAACACCGGGGAGCTGTTTTTT. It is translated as CASSPQGNTGELFF.

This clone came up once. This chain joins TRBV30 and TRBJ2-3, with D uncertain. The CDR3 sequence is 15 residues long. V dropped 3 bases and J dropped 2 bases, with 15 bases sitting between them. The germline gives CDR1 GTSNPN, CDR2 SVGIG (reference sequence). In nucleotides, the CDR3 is TGTGCCTGGAGCCAGCGCAGTGATAACACAGATACGCAGTATTTT. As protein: CAWSQRSDNTDTQYF.

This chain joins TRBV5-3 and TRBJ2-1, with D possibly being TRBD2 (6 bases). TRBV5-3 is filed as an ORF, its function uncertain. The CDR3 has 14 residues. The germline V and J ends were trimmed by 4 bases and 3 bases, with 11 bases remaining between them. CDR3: CARSVGAGYNEQFF. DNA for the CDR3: TGTGCCAGAAGCGTTGGAGCGGGCTACAATGAGCAGTTCTTC.

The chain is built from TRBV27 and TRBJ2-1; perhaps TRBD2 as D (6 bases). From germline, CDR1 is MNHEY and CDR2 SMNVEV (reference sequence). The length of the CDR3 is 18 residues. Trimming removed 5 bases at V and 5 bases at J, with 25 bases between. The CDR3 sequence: CASSPSPSGPRAHNEQFF. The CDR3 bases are TGTGCCAGCAGTCCTAGTCCAAGCGGGCCCAGGGCTCACAATGAGCAGTTCTTC.